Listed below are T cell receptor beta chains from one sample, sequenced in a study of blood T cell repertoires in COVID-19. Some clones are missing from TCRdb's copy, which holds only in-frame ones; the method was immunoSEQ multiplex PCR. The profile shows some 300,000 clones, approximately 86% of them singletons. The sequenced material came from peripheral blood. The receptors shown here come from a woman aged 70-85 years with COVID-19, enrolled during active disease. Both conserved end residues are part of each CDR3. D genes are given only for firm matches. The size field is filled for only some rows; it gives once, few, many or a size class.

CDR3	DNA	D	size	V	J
CASSPTGGYEQYF	TGTGCCAGCAGCCCCACGGGGGGCTACGAGCAGTACTTC	TRBD2	.	TRBV7-2	TRBJ2-7
CASSELGQGQETQYF	TGCGCCAGCAGTGAGTTGGGACAGGGGCAAGAGACCCAGTACTTC	TRBD1	.	TRBV10-1	TRBJ2-5
CASRRSGGYTGELFF	TGTGCCAGCCGCCGGAGCGGGGGGTACACCGGGGAGCTGTTTTTT	TRBD2	.	TRBV11-1	TRBJ2-2
CASSRDYPTNTGELFF	TGTGCCAGTAGCCGGGACTACCCGACGAACACCGGGGAGCTGTTTTTT	TRBD2	once	TRBV19	TRBJ2-2
CATSRSWNPGNIQYF	TGTGCCACCAGCAGAAGTTGGAACCCGGGAAACATTCAGTACTTC	.	once	TRBV15	TRBJ2-4
CASSFDRANSPLHF	TGCGCCAGCAGCTTTGACAGGGCGAATTCACCCCTCCACTTT	TRBD1	.	TRBV5-1	TRBJ1-6
CASSPAGIGMLNSPLHF	TGTGCCAGCAGCCCGGCCGGGATAGGGATGTTAAATTCACCCCTCCACTTT	.	once	TRBV5-6	TRBJ1-6
CASSQGTGGAGEAFF	TGTGCCAGCAGCCAGGGGACAGGGGGCGCGGGTGAAGCTTTCTTT	TRBD1	.	TRBV3-1/TRBV3-2	TRBJ1-1
CATSVSDRYGYTF	TGTGCCACCAGTGTATCTGATCGGTATGGCTACACCTTC	.	many	TRBV24-1	TRBJ1-2
CASSPPPGVGEKLFF	TGCGCCAGCAGCCCCCCCCCGGGGGTTGGGGAAAAACTGTTTTTT	.	.	TRBV4-3	TRBJ1-4